Presented here are 23 T cell receptor beta chains from one specimen sequenced in a study of T cell repertoires in cytomegalovirus infection. Each CDR3 protein is one row after TCRdb ran MiXCR on the reads. The data contain nearly 550,000 distinct CDR3 sequences, about 15% of them singletons. Sequenced material: CD8+ T cells from PBMCs. The receptors stem from a human donor in good health (CMV status not recorded). Some clones in this sample may be carry-over from other donors' samples.

This clonotype was detected ten times or more. The rearrangement links TRBV5-5 to TRBJ2-1; 11 bases are shared with TRBD2. Germline V gene lookup returns CDR1 SGHKS and CDR2 YYEKEE (reference sequence). CDR3 length: 15 amino acids. Trimming removed 4 bases from V and 6 bases from J; junction bases left unmatched: 6. The CDR3 bases are TGTGCCAGCAGCCAAACTAGCGGGAGCGGCAATGAGCAGTTCTTC. Residues: CASSQTSGSGNEQFF.

V usage is TRBV12-3 or TRBV12-4 and J usage is TRBJ1-6; TRBD1 is a possible D gene (6 bases). This CDR3 region has 12 residues. Deletions cut 5 bases from V and 16 bases from J, with 15 bases between. The CDR3, as DNA: TGTGCCAGCAGTCTCTCGCGCAGGGGTCTCCACTTT. Translation: CASSLSRRGLHF.

The CDR3 here is CSALTPLHGYTF. CDR3 bases: TGCAGTGCCCTCACGCCTCTTCATGGCTACACCTTC. The V call is TRBV20-1, the J call TRBJ1-2; no definite D call. The CDR3 totals 12 residues. V dropped 6 bases and J dropped 6 bases, with 14 bases sitting between them. Germline CDR1 DFQATT, CDR2 SNEGSKA (reference sequence).

The V call is TRBV19, the J call TRBJ1-2; 9 bases align to TRBD1. The CDR3 contains 15 residues. V trimming: 3 bases; J trimming: 4 bases; junction bases outside the gene matches: 6. Germline values: CDR1 LNHDA, CDR2 SQIVND (reference sequence). The CDR3 nucleotides are TGTGCCAGTAGTATCCTTCGGGACAGGGTCTATGGCTACACCTTC. It specifies CASSILRDRVYGYTF.

This clonotype has ten or more counts. J is TRBJ2-3 and V is TRBV7-8; D is uncertain. The CDR3 totals 14 residues. The ends were cut back, 5 bases at V and 1 base at J, with 10 bases in the middle. CDR1 is SGHVS, CDR2 FQNEAQ, per germline. CDR3 sequence (DNA): TGTGCCAGCAGCCCCCGATCTCGCACAGATACGCAGTATTTT. It encodes CASSPRSRTDTQYF.

Many counts were recorded for this clonotype. V is TRBV7-9 and J is TRBJ2-7, with a tentative D call TRBD2 (6 bases). CDR3 length: 15 residues. V was pared by 1 base and J by 1 base, with 11 bases between. The germline CDR1 and CDR2 sequences are SEHNR and FQNEAQ (reference sequence). The CDR3 DNA reads as TGTGCCAGCAGCTTAGACGTGGGGGGATCCTACGAGCAGTACTTC. Protein sequence: CASSLDVGGSYEQYF.

This clonotype showed up many times. The V gene is TRBV27, the J gene TRBJ2-1; 16 bases are a match to TRBD2. The germline V gene encodes CDR1 MNHEY and CDR2 SMNVEV (reference sequence). There are 17 residues in the CDR3. V lost 8 bases to trimming and J lost 0 bases; unmatched junction nucleotides: 4. The CDR3 nucleotides are TGTGCCAGCCAGGGACTAGCGGGAGGGGGCTCCTACAATGAGCAGTTCTTC. Its protein is CASQGLAGGGSYNEQFF.

In its sample, this clonotype was seen many times. The V call is TRBV27, the J call TRBJ2-5; D is undetermined. The V gene's germline CDR1 is MNHEY and CDR2 SMNVEV (reference sequence). The CDR3 covers 14 residues. Trimming pared 0 bases from V and 5 bases from J, leaving 10 bases between. The CDR3: CASSLSNGGETQYF. Written as DNA, the CDR3 is TGTGCCAGCAGTTTATCGAATGGCGGTGAGACCCAGTACTTC.

The sample holds many counts of this clonotype. V and J are TRBV12-3 or TRBV12-4 and TRBJ2-2; D tentatively reads TRBD1 or TRBD2 (5 bases each). Trimming removed 4 bases at V and 4 bases at J, with 10 bases between. The CDR3 contains 14 residues. In DNA, the CDR3 is TGTGCCAGCAGTTACCTCGGGGCCACCGGGGAGCTGTTTTTT. Translated, it gives CASSYLGATGELFF.

This clonotype was counted at least ten times. In DNA form, the CDR3 reads TGCGCCAGCAGCCAAGCGCTAGCGGGGTCTAACAATGAGCAGTTCTTC. Translation: CASSQALAGSNNEQFF. The chain uses TRBV4-1 and TRBJ2-1; 9 nucleotides align to TRBD2. The CDR3 is 16 residues long. With 1 base clipped from V and 5 bases from J, the junction kept 6 bases outside the gene matches. Germline V CDR1 and CDR2: MGHRA, YSYEKL.

Concerning this clonotype itself: At one boundary the junction diverges from the germline segment, which might be a read error. The CDR3 region is CASSGVRGRNQPQQF. DNA for the CDR3: TGTGCCAGCAGTGGGGTCAGGGGACGCAATCAGCCCCAGCAGTTT. V gene TRBV6-1 combines with J gene TRBJ1-5; maybe TRBD1 (6 bases). The CDR3 runs to 15 residues. Germline V gives CDR1 MNHNS, CDR2 SASEGT.

The table lists this clonotype with a few counts. The chain has TRBV12-3 or TRBV12-4 and TRBJ2-7; tentative D call: TRBD1 (5 bases). This CDR3 comprises 12 residues. V was cut by 5 bases and J by 7 bases, with 12 bases left in between. The chain's CDR3 is CASSEGAREQYF. As DNA, the CDR3 is TGTGCCAGCAGTGAAGGGGCAAGGGAGCAGTACTTC.

J is TRBJ2-7 and V is TRBV13; possible D gene TRBD1, 6 bases. This CDR3 spans 15 amino acids. Germline V lookup: CDR1 PRHDT, CDR2 FYEKMQ (reference sequence). Trimming removed 0 bases from V and 3 bases from J, with 12 bases in between. This CDR3 reads CASSLGGQSLYEQYF. CDR3 nucleotides: TGTGCCAGCAGCTTAGGCGGACAGAGCCTCTACGAGCAGTACTTC.

This clonotype was counted ten times or more. The chain links TRBV7-8 to TRBJ1-6; 8 bases line up with TRBD1. The germline CDR1 and CDR2 sequences are SGHVS and FQNEAQ. CDR3 length: 14 amino acids. V trimming: 5 bases; J trimming: 9 bases; junction bases outside the gene matches: 6. CDR3 in amino acids: CASSADRVASPLHF. In DNA, the CDR3 is TGTGCCAGCAGCGCGGACAGGGTGGCTTCACCCCTCCACTTT.

The CDR3 DNA reads as TGTGCCAGCAGCCAAGAGGGGACAGCCGCGGAACGGGGAAACATTCAGTACTTC. It codes for CASSQEGTAAERGNIQYF. This chain uses TRBV3-1 with TRBJ2-4, with TRBD1 identical over 7 bases. Germline V CDR1 and CDR2: LGHDT, YNNKEL (reference sequence). The CDR3 length is 18 residues. J gave up 6 bases and V 0 bases, and 14 bases lay outside the gene matches.

This clonotype was counted a few times. The chain recombines TRBV4-2 with TRBJ2-7; D remains unclear. Germline lookup yields CDR1 LGHNA and CDR2 YNFKEQ. Trimming stripped 5 bases from V and 7 bases from J, with 18 bases between. The CDR3 runs to 14 residues. CDR3 nucleotide sequence: TGTGCCAGCAGCACCGCAAATCGGGTTGGGGAGCAGTACTTC. Translated, it gives CASSTANRVGEQYF.

Many counts were recorded for this clonotype. The J gene is TRBJ2-7, the V gene TRBV6-5, with a weak D call TRBD1 (5 bases). Trimming left V 0 bases short and J 2 bases short, with 17 bases between. The CDR3 contains 17 residues. Germline V gives CDR1 MNHEY, CDR2 SVGAGI. The CDR3 is CASSYSSSRQRTYEQYF. The CDR3 coding sequence is TGTGCCAGCAGTTACTCGAGTTCGCGACAGAGGACCTACGAGCAGTACTTC.

The rearrangement links TRBV6-5 to TRBJ2-1, with 15 bases lining up with TRBD2. CDR1 is MNHEY and CDR2 is SVGAGI in the germline V gene. CDR3 length equals 16 residues. J lost 8 bases, V lost 4 bases, and 6 bases had no gene match. CDR3 bases: TGTGCCAGCAGTTCGCCGGGACTAGCGGGAGGTTATGAGCAGTTCTTC. It translates to CASSSPGLAGGYEQFF.

This clonotype was counted between two and nine times. The chain combines TRBV13 with TRBJ2-3; possibly TRBD1 or TRBD2 for D (5 bases each). Trimming shortened V by 0 bases and J by 3 bases, and 10 bases separated the two germline ends. CDR1 PRHDT and CDR2 FYEKMQ come from the germline V gene (reference sequence). CDR3 length: 15 residues. The CDR3, as DNA: TGTGCCAGCAGCTTAGGCCGGGGCCTAACAGATACGCAGTATTTT. It translates to CASSLGRGLTDTQYF.

This clonotype has at least ten counts. The J gene is TRBJ1-6, the V gene TRBV7-7, with D perhaps TRBD1 (5 bases). V lost 5 bases and J lost 8, with 10 bases in between. The germline gives CDR1 SSHAT, CDR2 FNYEAQ (reference sequence). This CDR3 has 13 amino acids. The DNA for the CDR3 is TGTGCCAGCAGCCCAGGGATGGATTCACCCCTCCACTTT. Its protein is CASSPGMDSPLHF. Variable domain in full (rest from reference TRBV7-7 and TRBJ1-6): GAGVSQSPRYKVTKRGQDVTLRCDPISSHATLYWYQQALGQGPEFLTYFNYEAQPDKSGLPSDRFSAERPEGSISTLTIQRTEQRDSAMYRCASSPGMDSPLHFGNGTRLTVT.

The chain uses TRBV24-1 and TRBJ2-2, with 7 bases lining up with TRBD2. Germline assignment: CDR1 KGHDR and CDR2 SFDVKD. The J segment lost 6 bases and the V segment lost 1 base, leaving 7 bases of the junction unmatched. This CDR3 is built from 16 residues. In nucleotides, the CDR3 is TGTGCCACCAGTGATTTCGCGGGAGTCCCACCCGGGGAGCTGTTTTTT. Its translation: CATSDFAGVPPGELFF.

This clonotype was seen only a few times. The chain uses TRBV6-5 and TRBJ2-1, with TRBD1 matching 8 bases. Germline lookup yields CDR1 MNHEY and CDR2 SVGAGI. J lost 7 bases, V lost 0 bases, and 2 bases had no gene match. This CDR3 spans 14 amino acids. The DNA of the CDR3 is TGTGCCAGCAGTTACTCAAACAGGGGGAATGAGCAGTTCTTC. This codes for CASSYSNRGNEQFF.

This clonotype was recorded many times. The J gene is TRBJ2-1, the V gene TRBV12-3 or TRBV12-4; TRBD2 aligns across 8 bases. J gave up 10 bases and V 3 bases, and 8 bases lay outside the gene matches. The CDR3 extends over 14 amino acids. The CDR3 spells CASSFAERGLEQFF. CDR3 coding DNA: TGTGCCAGCAGTTTCGCGGAGCGGGGGTTAGAGCAGTTCTTC.